A selection of T cell receptor beta chains follows, all from one sample in a study of T cells in localized non-small cell lung cancer. Profiling relied on immunoSEQ multiplex PCR, and the TCRdb table lists in-frame clones only, not all of them. The repertoire holds under 35,000 clones, with 91% as singletons. The material was peripheral blood mononuclear cells, obtained before any cancer treatment. The source is a female donor of 60 years or more with stage II lung adenocarcinoma. Each CDR3 is given with its conserved first and last residue. D genes are given only for firm matches. Clone size is given for some rows only: seen once, a few or many times, or a class if the clone is expanded.

>TRBJ1-1|12|TRBV6-1|NA|NA
CASEEGPNRAFF
TGTGCCAGCGAGGAGGGACCAAATCGAGCTTTCTTT
>TRBJ1-5|17|TRBV4-1|NA|NA
CASSQGTRSRFNQPQHF
TGCGCCAGCAGCCAAGGAACGAGGAGCCGGTTCAATCAGCCCCAGCATTTT
>TRBJ1-6|16|TRBV30|TRBD1|NA
CAWRLTGGQGNSPLHF
TGTGCCTGGAGACTTACGGGGGGACAGGGAAATTCACCCCTCCACTTT
>TRBJ2-2|15|TRBV9|TRBD1|NA
CASSEDRGPTGELFF
TGTGCCAGCAGCGAGGACAGGGGGCCCACCGGGGAGCTGTTTTTT
>TRBJ2-7|14|TRBV28|NA|NA
CASTLTQGPYEQYF
TGTGCCAGCACCTTGACACAGGGTCCCTACGAGCAGTACTTC
>TRBJ1-4|15|TRBV5-1|NA|NA
CASSPLGGTNEKLFF
TGCGCCAGCAGCCCCCTGGGAGGCACTAATGAAAAACTGTTTTTT
>TRBJ2-2|14|TRBV5-4|NA|NA
CASSLGWNTGELFF
TGTGCCAGCAGCCTCGGATGGAACACCGGGGAGCTGTTTTTT
>TRBJ1-5|15|TRBV19|NA|NA
CASSIDGRGNQPQHF
TGTGCCAGTAGTATAGATGGGAGGGGAAATCAGCCCCAGCATTTT
>TRBJ2-7|13|TRBV11-3|TRBD2|NA
CASSSREGDEQYF
TGTGCCAGCAGCTCTCGGGAGGGGGACGAGCAGTACTTC
>TRBJ2-5|14|TRBV27|NA|NA
CASSLGAQTETQYF
TGTGCCAGCAGTTTGGGGGCCCAAACAGAGACCCAGTACTTC
>TRBJ2-1|15|TRBV5-1|TRBD2|NA
CASSFQAGVGNEQFF
TGCGCCAGCAGCTTCCAAGCGGGAGTTGGGAATGAGCAGTTCTTC
>TRBJ2-1|14|TRBV19|NA|NA
CASSSGVSYNEQFF
TGTGCCAGTAGTTCCGGGGTGAGCTACAATGAGCAGTTCTTC
>TRBJ2-3|12|TRBV28|TRBD1|NA
CASSFRDSRPYF
TGTGCCAGCAGTTTCCGGGACAGCCGACCGTATTTT
>TRBJ2-6|15|TRBV6-4|NA|NA
CASSEWISGANVLTF
TGTGCCAGCAGTGAATGGATCTCTGGGGCCAACGTCCTGACTTTC
>TRBJ1-2|15|TRBV7-9|TRBD1|NA
CASSLTGTAVAGYTF
TGTGCCAGCAGCTTAACGGGGACAGCTGTGGCTGGCTACACCTTC
>TRBJ2-7|17|TRBV7-9|TRBD1|few
CASSLLDSAQGVFEQYF
TGTGCCAGCAGCTTATTGGACAGCGCTCAGGGGGTCTTCGAGCAGTACTTC
>TRBJ1-5|16|TRBV7-2|NA|NA
CASSGRVTMGNQPQHF
TGTGCCAGCAGCGGCAGGGTTACTATGGGCAATCAGCCCCAGCATTTT
>TRBJ1-5|15|TRBV6-1|NA|NA
CASTPQGYSNQPQHF
TGTGCCAGCACGCCTCAAGGGTATAGCAATCAGCCCCAGCATTTT
>TRBJ2-7|16|TRBV10-2|TRBD2|NA
CASREISGSSGYEQYF
TGCGCCAGCAGGGAGATTAGCGGGAGCAGCGGCTACGAGCAGTACTTC
>TRBJ2-2|15|TRBV6-5|NA|NA
CASTRDRISTGELFF
TGTGCCAGCACCCGAGACAGAATTAGCACCGGGGAGCTGTTTTTT
>TRBJ2-7|13|TRBV10-3|NA|NA
CASLGLDSYEQYF
TGTGCCTCACTCGGACTCGACTCCTACGAGCAGTACTTC
>TRBJ1-1|14|TRBV2|NA|NA
CASSLGIGNTEAFF
TGTGCCAGCAGTCTTGGTATCGGGAACACTGAAGCTTTCTTT
>TRBJ2-1|12|TRBV7-2|TRBD1|NA
CASSPEGARQFF
TGTGCCAGCAGCCCCGAGGGGGCGAGGCAGTTCTTC
>TRBJ1-5|13|TRBV7-8|NA|NA
CASSPEINQPQHF
TGTGCCAGCAGTCCGGAGATCAATCAGCCCCAGCATTTT
>TRBJ2-7|13|TRBV2|TRBD2|NA
CASGLAVRYEQYF
TGTGCCAGCGGACTAGCGGTTCGCTACGAGCAGTACTTC
>TRBJ2-5|12|TRBV11-2|NA|NA
CASARTEETQYF
TGTGCCAGCGCCAGGACGGAAGAGACCCAGTACTTC
>TRBJ1-2|16|TRBV15|NA|NA
CATSRDQESLNYGYTF
TGTGCCACCAGCAGAGATCAAGAGAGCCTTAACTATGGCTACACCTTC
>TRBJ1-5|15|TRBV28|TRBD1|NA
CASRTGASSNQPQHF
TGTGCCAGCAGAACAGGGGCGTCCAGCAATCAGCCCCAGCATTTT
>TRBJ1-1|17|TRBV5-1|TRBD1|NA
CASSLGQGVPTGTEAFF
TGCGCCAGCAGCTTGGGACAGGGGGTCCCCACGGGCACTGAAGCTTTCTTT
>TRBJ1-6|15|TRBV10-3|NA|few
CAIKEAVMQSSPLHF
TGTGCCATCAAGGAGGCGGTTATGCAAAGTTCACCCCTCCACTTT
>TRBJ2-2|16|TRBV4-1|NA|few
CASSQERGWSSGELFF
TGCGCCAGCAGCCAAGAGAGGGGGTGGTCGTCCGGGGAGCTGTTTTTT
>TRBJ2-1|15|TRBV5-1|TRBD1|NA
CASSLVGTGDDEQFF
TGCGCCAGCAGCTTGGTGGGGACAGGGGATGATGAGCAGTTCTTC
>TRBJ1-5|13|TRBV19|NA|NA
CASSIRRDQPQHF
TGTGCCAGTAGTATACGCAGGGATCAGCCCCAGCATTTT
>TRBJ1-1|14|TRBV4-3|TRBD1|NA
CASSPRTGRTEAFF
TGCGCCAGCAGCCCGAGGACAGGGAGAACTGAAGCTTTCTTT
>TRBJ1-1|16|TRBV6-6|TRBD1|NA
CASSYGRDRGLTEAFF
TGTGCCAGCAGTTACGGGCGGGACAGGGGGTTGACTGAAGCTTTCTTT
>TRBJ2-7|16|TRBV5-1|NA|NA
CASSLSVGGPSHEQYF
TGCGCCAGCAGCTTGTCGGTGGGGGGACCGAGTCACGAGCAGTACTTC
>TRBJ1-5|14|TRBV27|NA|once
CASSSVGRNQPQHF
TGTGCCAGCAGTTCCGTGGGACGCAATCAGCCCCAGCATTTT
>TRBJ1-1|13|TRBV15|NA|NA
CATSRDRSSEAFF
TGTGCCACCAGCAGAGACAGGTCGTCTGAAGCTTTCTTT
>TRBJ2-1|13|TRBV11-2|NA|NA
CASSLDRKNEQFF
TGTGCCAGCAGCTTAGATCGAAAGAATGAGCAGTTCTTC
>TRBJ1-4|14|TRBV19|NA|NA
CASSLTGSNEKLFF
TGTGCCAGTAGCTTGACAGGTTCTAATGAAAAACTGTTTTTT
>TRBJ1-2|15|TRBV29-1|NA|NA
CSVSPSLDGNYGYTF
TGCAGCGTTTCCCCGAGCCTGGACGGAAACTATGGCTACACCTTC
>TRBJ1-1|15|TRBV11-2|TRBD1|NA
CASSLLGQLNTEAFF
TGTGCCAGCAGCTTGTTGGGACAGTTGAACACTGAAGCTTTCTTT
>TRBJ2-1|17|TRBV7-9|NA|NA
CASSLLSASQVGGEQFF
TGTGCCAGCAGCCTCCTCTCGGCGTCCCAGGTTGGGGGGGAGCAGTTCTTC
>TRBJ1-4|19|TRBV4-2|TRBD1|NA
CASSQDRQTYRGWSEKLFF
TGTGCCAGCAGCCAAGACCGCCAGACCTACAGGGGATGGAGTGAAAAACTGTTTTTT
>TRBJ2-2|14|TRBV6-1|TRBD1|NA
CASSRDRLTGELFF
TGTGCCAGCAGTCGGGACAGACTGACCGGGGAGCTGTTTTTT
>TRBJ1-1|13|TRBV5-1|NA|NA
CASSLEALTEAFF
TGCGCCAGCAGCTTGGAGGCTCTAACTGAAGCTTTCTTT
>TRBJ2-3|14|TRBV11-3|NA|NA
CASSLVSGSDTQYF
TGTGCCAGCAGCTTAGTGTCGGGGTCGGATACGCAGTATTTT
>TRBJ1-2|16|TRBV18|NA|NA
CASSPLVWEANYGYTF
TGTGCCAGCTCACCTTTGGTTTGGGAAGCTAACTATGGCTACACCTTC
>TRBJ1-2|13|TRBV27|NA|NA
CASSFRGNYGYTF
TGTGCCAGCAGTTTTAGGGGTAACTATGGCTACACCTTC
>TRBJ2-5|15|TRBV7-2|NA|NA
CASSPGAFPGETQYF
TGTGCCAGCAGCCCTGGGGCATTTCCGGGGGAGACCCAGTACTTC
>TRBJ2-7|14|TRBV29-1|TRBD1|NA
CSAWDRGISYEQYF
TGCAGCGCCTGGGACAGGGGCATCTCCTACGAGCAGTACTTC
>TRBJ1-1|14|TRBV10-1|NA|NA
CASSEVGLVTEAFF
TGCGCCAGCAGTGAGGTCGGGTTAGTCACTGAAGCTTTCTTT
>TRBJ2-1|15|TRBV9|NA|NA
CASSVEPSSYNEQFF
TGTGCCAGCAGCGTAGAACCGAGCTCCTACAATGAGCAGTTCTTC